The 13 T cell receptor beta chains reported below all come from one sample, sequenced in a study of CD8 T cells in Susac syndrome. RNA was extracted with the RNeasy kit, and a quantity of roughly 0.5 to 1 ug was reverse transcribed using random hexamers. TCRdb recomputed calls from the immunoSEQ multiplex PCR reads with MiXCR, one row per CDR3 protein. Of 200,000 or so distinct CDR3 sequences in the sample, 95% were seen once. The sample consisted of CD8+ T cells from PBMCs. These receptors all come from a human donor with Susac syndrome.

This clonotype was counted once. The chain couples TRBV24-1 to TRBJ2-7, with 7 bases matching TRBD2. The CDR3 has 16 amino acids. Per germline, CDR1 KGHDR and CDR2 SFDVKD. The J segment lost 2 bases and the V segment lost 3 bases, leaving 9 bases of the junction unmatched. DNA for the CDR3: TGTGCCACCAGTGATGGCCAGGGAGGGGAAACCTACGAGCAGTACTTC. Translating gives CATSDGQGGETYEQYF.

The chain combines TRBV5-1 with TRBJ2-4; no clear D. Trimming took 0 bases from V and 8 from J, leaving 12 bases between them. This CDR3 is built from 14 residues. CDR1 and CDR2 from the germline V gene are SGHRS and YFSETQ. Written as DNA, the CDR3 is TGCGCCAGCAGCTTGGACGTGCTCGGGCACATTCAGTACTTC. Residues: CASSLDVLGHIQYF.

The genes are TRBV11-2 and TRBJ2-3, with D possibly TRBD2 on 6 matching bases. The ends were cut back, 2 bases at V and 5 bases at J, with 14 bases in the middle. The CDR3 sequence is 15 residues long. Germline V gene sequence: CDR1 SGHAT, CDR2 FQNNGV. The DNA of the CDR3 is TGTGCCAGCAGCTTAATTAACGGGGGAGGAGATACGCAGTATTTT. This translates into CASSLINGGGDTQYF.

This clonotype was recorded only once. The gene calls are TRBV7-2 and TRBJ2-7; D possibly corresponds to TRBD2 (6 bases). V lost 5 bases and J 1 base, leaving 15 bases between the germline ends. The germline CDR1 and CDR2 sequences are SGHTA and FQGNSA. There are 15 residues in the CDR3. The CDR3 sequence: CASSEGRGPSYEQYF. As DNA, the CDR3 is TGTGCCAGCAGCGAGGGGCGGGGCCCGTCCTACGAGCAGTACTTC.

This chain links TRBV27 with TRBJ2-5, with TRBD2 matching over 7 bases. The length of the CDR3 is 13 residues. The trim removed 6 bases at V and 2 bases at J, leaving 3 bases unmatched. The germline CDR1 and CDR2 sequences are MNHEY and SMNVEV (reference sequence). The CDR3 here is CASRMGLQETQYF. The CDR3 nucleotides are TGTGCCAGCAGAATGGGACTACAAGAGACCCAGTACTTC.

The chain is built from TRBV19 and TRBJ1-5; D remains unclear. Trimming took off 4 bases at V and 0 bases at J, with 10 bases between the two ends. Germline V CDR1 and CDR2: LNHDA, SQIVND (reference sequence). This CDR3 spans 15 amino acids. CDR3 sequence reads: CASSSGSYSNQPQHF. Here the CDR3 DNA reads TGTGCCAGTAGTAGTGGATCCTATAGCAATCAGCCCCAGCATTTT.

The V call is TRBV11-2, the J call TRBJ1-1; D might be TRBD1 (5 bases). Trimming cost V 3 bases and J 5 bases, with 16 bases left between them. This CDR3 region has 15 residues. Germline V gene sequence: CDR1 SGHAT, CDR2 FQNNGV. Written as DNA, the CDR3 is TGTGCCAGCAGCTTTAACGACGGGGCCAGGACTGAAGCTTTCTTT. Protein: CASSFNDGARTEAFF.

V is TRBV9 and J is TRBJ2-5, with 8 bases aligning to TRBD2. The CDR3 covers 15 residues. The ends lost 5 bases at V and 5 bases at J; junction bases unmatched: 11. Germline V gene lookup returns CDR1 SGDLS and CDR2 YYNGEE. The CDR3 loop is CASSAYRGGTETQYF. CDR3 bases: TGTGCCAGCAGTGCCTATCGCGGGGGGACCGAGACCCAGTACTTC.

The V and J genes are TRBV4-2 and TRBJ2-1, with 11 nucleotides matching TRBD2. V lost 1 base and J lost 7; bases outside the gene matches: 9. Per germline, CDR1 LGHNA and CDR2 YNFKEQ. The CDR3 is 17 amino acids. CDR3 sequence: CASSQGHLAGGGNEQFF. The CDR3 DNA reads TGTGCCAGCAGCCAAGGACATCTAGCGGGAGGAGGAAATGAGCAGTTCTTC.

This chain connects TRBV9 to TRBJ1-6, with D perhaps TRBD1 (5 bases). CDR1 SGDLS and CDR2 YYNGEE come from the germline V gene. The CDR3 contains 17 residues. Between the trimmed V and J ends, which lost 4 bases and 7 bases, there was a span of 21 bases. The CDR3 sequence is CASSQASGTGKNSPLHF. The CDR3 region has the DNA TGTGCCAGCAGCCAAGCCTCCGGGACGGGAAAGAATTCACCCCTCCACTTT.

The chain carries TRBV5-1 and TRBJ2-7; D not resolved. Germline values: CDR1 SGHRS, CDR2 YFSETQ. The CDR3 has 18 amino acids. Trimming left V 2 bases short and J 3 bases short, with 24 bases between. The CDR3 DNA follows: TGCGCCAGCAGCTTCGATGCGCTCCTCCGGACCAACGGCTACGAGCAGTACTTC. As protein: CASSFDALLRTNGYEQYF.

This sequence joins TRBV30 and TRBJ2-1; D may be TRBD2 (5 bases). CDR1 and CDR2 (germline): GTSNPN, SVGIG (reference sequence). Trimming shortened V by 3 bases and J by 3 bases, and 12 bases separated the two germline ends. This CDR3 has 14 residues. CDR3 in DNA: TGTGCCTGGAGGCGTACCACTAGCTACAATGAGCAGTTCTTC. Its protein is CAWRRTTSYNEQFF.

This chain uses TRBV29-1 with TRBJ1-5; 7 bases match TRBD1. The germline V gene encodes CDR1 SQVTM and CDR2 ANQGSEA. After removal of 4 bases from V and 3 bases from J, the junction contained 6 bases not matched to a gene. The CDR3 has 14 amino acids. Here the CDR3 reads CSVGGTDINQPQHF. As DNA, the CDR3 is TGCAGCGTTGGGGGGACAGATATCAATCAGCCCCAGCATTTT. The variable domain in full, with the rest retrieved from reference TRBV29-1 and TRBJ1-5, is SAVISQKPSRDICQRGTSLTIQCQVDSQVTMMFWYRQQPGQSLTLIATANQGSEATYESGFVIDKFPISRPNLTFSTLTVSNMSPEDSSIYLCSVGGTDINQPQHFGDGTRLSIL.